This TCR beta chain was captured in a study of regulatory T cells in long-lasting Graves disease. The sample's time point: newly diagnosed GD, antithyroid drugs for less than 3 months. Construction of the TCR library relied on RNA isolated from PBMCs. Clinicians diagnosed Graves' disease using American Thyroid Association guidelines. On this clonotype: The antigen is not known. This clone may be a read error of a much larger clone one base away.

V gave up 4 bases and J gave up 7 bases, with 11 bases separating them. Germline V gene sequence: CDR1 LGHDT, CDR2 YNNKEL (reference sequence). CDR3 size: 12 residues. Building of the TCR beta libraries involved iRepertoire HTBI primers and Arm-PCR of CDR3 regions. Each CDR3 protein is one row after TCRdb ran MiXCR on the multiplex PCR reads. This table holds about 560,000 distinct CDR3 sequences, 15% to 20% found once. General observations from the study: TRBV28, TRBJ1-2 and TRBJ2-5 were segments that persistent disease favored.

These records were also assigned to another study, of T cells in Graves' hyperthyroidism and ophthalmopathy. As that report states: It was a median roughly 6.5 months before onset that the model predicted ophthalmopathy.

This sequence joins TRBV3-1 and TRBJ2-7, with a weak D call TRBD1 (7 bases). The starting material was peripheral blood mononuclear cells (PBMCs), obtained at new diagnosis, from a patient treated with antithyroid drugs. The receptor was isolated from a man younger than 30 with Graves disease. CDR3 sequence (DNA): TGTGCCAGCAGCCGCCCAGGGGGGGAGCAGTACTTC. Its translation: CASSRPGGEQYF.